These 20 T cell receptor beta chains were sequenced from one sample in a study of cytotoxic CD8 clonotypes in ibrutinib-treated CLL. This table comes from immunoSEQ multiplex PCR, and its TCRdb copy is limited to in-frame clones, with some not included. The data hold roughly 300,000 clones, with less than 85% observed a single time. The material sequenced was PBMCs, taken at disease progression, from a patient treated with ibrutinib. The receptors originated from a human donor with chronic lymphocytic leukemia.

V usage is TRBV10-3 and J usage is TRBJ2-2; no clear D. Germline loops: CDR1 ENHRY, CDR2 SYGVKD. Between the trimmed V and J ends, which lost 10 bases and 6 bases, there was a span of 15 bases. The CDR3 is 13 residues long. The CDR3 sequence is CATGLTAAGELFF. Written as DNA, the CDR3 is TGTGCCACGGGTTTGACGGCAGCCGGGGAGCTGTTTTTT.

This chain uses TRBV11-2 with TRBJ2-3; tentative D call: TRBD2 (5 bases). The CDR3 contains 14 residues. Between the trimmed V and J ends, which lost 1 base and 7 bases, there was a span of 12 bases. CDR1 SGHAT and CDR2 FQNNGV come from the germline V gene. This CDR3 reads CASSLVEGQHTQYF. The CDR3 DNA reads as TGTGCCAGCAGCTTAGTAGAGGGCCAGCATACGCAGTATTTT. The full variable domain, its missing parts supplied by reference TRBV11-2 and TRBJ2-3, is EAGVAQSPRYKIIEKRQSVAFWCNPISGHATLYWYQQILGQGPKLLIQFQNNGVVDDSQLPKDRFSAERLKGVDSTLKIQPAKLEDSAVYLCASSLVEGQHTQYFGPGTRLTVL.

In its sample, this clone was seen a few times. The J gene is TRBJ1-2, the V gene TRBV2; D remains ambiguous. There are 13 residues in the CDR3. V lost 3 bases, J lost 1 base, and 6 bases lay in between. Germline V CDR1 and CDR2: SNHLY, FYNNEI. DNA for the CDR3: TGTGCCAGCAGTGAGGCGAATAACTATGGCTACACCTTC. Protein sequence: CASSEANNYGYTF.

The chain has TRBV6-5 and TRBJ1-5; the D is unclear. CDR3 length: 13 amino acids. CDR1 MNHEY and CDR2 SVGAGI come from the germline V gene. V shed 6 bases and J shed 4 bases, with 10 bases lying between them. CDR3 loop: CASRRRVNQPQHF. The CDR3 bases are TGTGCCAGCAGGCGAAGGGTTAATCAGCCCCAGCATTTT.

This clone was counted between two and nine times. The chain has TRBV7-2 and TRBJ2-7, with no clear D. The CDR3 contains 16 residues. Looked up from germline, CDR1 is SGHTA and CDR2 is FQGNSA. V lost 0 bases and J 0 bases, leaving 12 bases between the germline ends. DNA of the CDR3: TGTGCCAGCAGCTTAGCATCAGGCCTGCCCTCCTACGAGCAGTACTTC. Amino acids: CASSLASGLPSYEQYF.

Notes on this clone: An end of the junction differs from the germline gene, which may be a read error. This same CDR3 is encoded by further DNA sequences in the sample. The chain uses TRBV2 and TRBJ2-5; D gene unclear. The germline CDR1 and CDR2 sequences are SNHLY and FYNNEI. The CDR3 runs to 13 residues. CDR3 bases: TGCGCCAGCAGTGACCTGACTGAAGAGACCCAGTACTTC. Translated: CASSDLTEETQYF.

This chain connects TRBV9 to TRBJ2-2; D not certain. This CDR3 is built from 15 residues. V shed 0 bases and J shed 4 bases, with 10 bases lying between them. CDR1 and CDR2 from the germline V gene are SGDLS and YYNGEE. This CDR3 is CASSVVGFGTGELFF. The CDR3 DNA follows: TGTGCCAGCAGCGTAGTGGGGTTCGGCACCGGGGAGCTGTTTTTT. The full variable domain, its missing parts supplied by reference TRBV9 and TRBJ2-2, is DSGVTQTPKHLITATGQRVTLRCSPRSGDLSVYWYQQSLDQGLQFLIQYYNGEERAKGNILERFSAQQFPDLHSELNLSSLELGDSALYFCASSVVGFGTGELFFGEGSRLTVL.

This chain connects TRBV18 to TRBJ1-4; no firm D call. The CDR3 totals 13 residues. The V end was cut by 4 bases, the J end by 0 bases, with 3 bases between. The V gene's germline CDR1 is KGHSH and CDR2 LQKENI. DNA for the CDR3: TGTGCCAGCTCACGTTCAACTAATGAAAAACTGTTTTTT. Translated: CASSRSTNEKLFF. Full variable domain (rest looked up from reference TRBV18 and TRBJ1-4): NAGVMQNPRHLVRRRGQEARLRCSPMKGHSHVYWYRQLPEEGLKFMVYLQKENIIDESGMPKERFSAEFPKEGPSILRIQQVVRGDSAAYFCASSRSTNEKLFFGSGTQLSVL.

The chain uses TRBV6-4 and TRBJ1-3; D is perhaps TRBD1 (5 bases). Trimming removed 2 bases from V and 0 bases from J, with 11 bases in between. Germline loops: CDR1 MRHNA, CDR2 SNTAGT. This CDR3 region has 16 residues. CDR3 in amino acids: CASSDRQRDSGNTIYF. CDR3 sequence (DNA): TGTGCCAGCAGTGACCGACAGCGAGACTCTGGAAACACCATATATTTT.

This clone was seen a few times. V usage is TRBV2 and J usage is TRBJ2-7; tentative D call: TRBD2 (6 bases). Trimming shortened V by 8 bases and J by 3 bases, and 17 bases separated the two germline ends. The CDR3 is 14 residues long. CDR1 SNHLY and CDR2 FYNNEI come from the germline V gene. CDR3 sequence: CASGGWDRDYEQYF. CDR3 coding DNA: TGTGCCAGCGGGGGGTGGGATCGGGACTACGAGCAGTACTTC.

The gene calls are TRBV4-1 and TRBJ2-5; a weak D match, TRBD2 (5 bases). Per germline, CDR1 MGHRA and CDR2 YSYEKL. The ends were cut back, 0 bases at V and 7 bases at J, with 18 bases in the middle. CDR3 length: 16 amino acids. The CDR3 reads CASSQDGGFSTATQYF. CDR3 bases: TGCGCCAGCAGCCAAGATGGCGGGTTTTCGACGGCGACCCAGTACTTC.

The rearrangement links TRBV11-2 to TRBJ1-6; 10 bases match TRBD1. J was trimmed by 6 bases and V by 3 bases; bases with no gene match: 5. The CDR3 has 16 amino acids. Looked up from germline, CDR1 is SGHAT and CDR2 is FQNNGV. The CDR3: CASSFGGQGLNSPLHF. The CDR3 DNA is TGTGCCAGCAGCTTCGGGGGACAGGGGCTTAATTCACCCCTCCACTTT.

This clone has only one observation. The V and J genes are TRBV6-6 and TRBJ2-7, with 10 nucleotides matching TRBD2. The germline gives CDR1 MNHNY, CDR2 SVGAGI (reference sequence). J lost 5 bases, V lost 6 bases, and 10 bases had no gene match. The CDR3 totals 15 residues. The CDR3, as DNA: TGTGCCAGCAGAAAAATGGCTAGCGGGAGCAACGAGCAGTACTTC. This gives the protein CASRKMASGSNEQYF.

The chain is built from TRBV4-3 and TRBJ2-1; D perhaps matches TRBD1 (6 bases). Trimming cost V 3 bases and J 9 bases, with 21 bases left between them. CDR3 length: 16 amino acids. Germline lookup yields CDR1 LGHNA and CDR2 YSLEER. DNA of the CDR3: TGCGCCAGCAGCCAGAGGGGGTTCGACGGGGCGGCTGAGCAGTTCTTC. Translating it yields CASSQRGFDGAAEQFF.

The chain joins TRBV11-2 to TRBJ2-7; 8 nucleotides align to TRBD1. Germline V gives CDR1 SGHAT, CDR2 FQNNGV. V trimming: 4 bases; J trimming: 2 bases; junction bases outside the gene matches: 10. This CDR3 contains 16 residues. As DNA, the CDR3 is TGTGCCAGCAGCTCGATCTCCGGGACAGGTCCCTACGAGCAGTACTTC. Its translation: CASSSISGTGPYEQYF.

The gene calls are TRBV27 and TRBJ2-5, with 10 bases identical to TRBD1. CDR3 length: 16 residues. Trimming cost V 6 bases and J 2 bases; bases outside gene matches: 9. Germline CDR1 MNHEY, CDR2 SMNVEV (reference sequence). Here the CDR3 DNA reads TGTGCCAGCAGGACCTCCGGGACAGGGGTACAAGAGACCCAGTACTTC. This encodes CASRTSGTGVQETQYF.

The chain is built from TRBV11-2 and TRBJ2-1, with 7 nucleotides matching TRBD2. The CDR3 extends over 14 amino acids. V trimming: 0 bases; J trimming: 10 bases; junction bases outside the gene matches: 6. The V gene's germline CDR1 is SGHAT and CDR2 FQNNGV. CDR3 loop: CASSLEAGVGEQFF. The CDR3 nucleotides are TGTGCCAGCAGCTTAGAGGCGGGAGTGGGAGAGCAGTTCTTC.

This clone was recorded once. The rearrangement joins TRBV19 to TRBJ2-3; maybe TRBD1 (6 bases). Germline CDR1 and CDR2: LNHDA and SQIVND (reference sequence). V gave up 4 bases and J gave up 2 bases, with 13 bases separating them. The CDR3 contains 15 residues. The CDR3 here is CASSRIRQVTDTQYF. CDR3 in DNA: TGTGCCAGTAGTAGAATCCGACAGGTCACAGATACGCAGTATTTT. Using reference TRBV19 and TRBJ2-3 for the parts outside the CDR3, the full variable domain is DGGITQSPKYLFRKEGQNVTLSCEQNLNHDAMYWYRQDPGQGLRLIYYSQIVNDFQKGDIAEGYSVSREKKESFPLTVTSAQKNPTAFYLCASSRIRQVTDTQYFGPGTRLTVL.

CDR3 DNA: TGCAGCGTTGACGTAGTTGGGGAACCTTACTACACCTTC. Amino acids: CSVDVVGEPYYTF. The J gene is TRBJ1-2, the V gene TRBV29-1; D remains ambiguous. Trimming took off 3 bases at V and 10 bases at J, with 18 bases between the two ends. In germline, CDR1 is SQVTM, CDR2 ANQGSEA. This CDR3 contains 13 residues.

V and J are TRBV4-1 and TRBJ2-3; D not certain. The CDR3 totals 14 residues. The ends were cut back, 2 bases at V and 0 bases at J, with 6 bases in the middle. The germline V gene encodes CDR1 MGHRA and CDR2 YSYEKL. CDR3 bases: TGCGCCAGCAGCCAAATCAGGAGCACAGATACGCAGTATTTT. This encodes CASSQIRSTDTQYF.